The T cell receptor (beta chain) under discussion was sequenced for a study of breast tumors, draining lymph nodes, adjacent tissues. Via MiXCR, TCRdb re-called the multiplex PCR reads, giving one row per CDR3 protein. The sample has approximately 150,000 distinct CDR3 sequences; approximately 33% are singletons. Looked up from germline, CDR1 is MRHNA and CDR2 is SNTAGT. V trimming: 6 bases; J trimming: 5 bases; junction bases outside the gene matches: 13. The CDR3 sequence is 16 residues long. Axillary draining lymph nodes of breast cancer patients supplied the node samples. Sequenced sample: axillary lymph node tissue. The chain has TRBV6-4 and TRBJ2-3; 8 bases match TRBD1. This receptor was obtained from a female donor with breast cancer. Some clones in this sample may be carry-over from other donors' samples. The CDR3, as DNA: TGTGCCAGCAGCCGACACAGGGGGAACGGAGGAGATACGCAGTATTTT. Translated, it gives CASSRHRGNGGDTQYF.